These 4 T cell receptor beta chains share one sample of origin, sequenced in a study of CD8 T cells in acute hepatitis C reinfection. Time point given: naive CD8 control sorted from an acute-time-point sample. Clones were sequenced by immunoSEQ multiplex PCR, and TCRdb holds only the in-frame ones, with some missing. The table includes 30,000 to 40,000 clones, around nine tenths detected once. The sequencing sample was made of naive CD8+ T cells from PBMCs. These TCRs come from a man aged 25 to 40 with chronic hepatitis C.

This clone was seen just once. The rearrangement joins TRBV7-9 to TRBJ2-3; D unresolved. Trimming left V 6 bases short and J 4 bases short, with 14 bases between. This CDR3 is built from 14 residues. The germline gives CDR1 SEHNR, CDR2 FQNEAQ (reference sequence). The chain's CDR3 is CASRNPRVADTQYF. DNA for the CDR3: TGTGCCAGCAGGAACCCCCGGGTGGCAGATACGCAGTATTTT.

The CDR3 spells CASSRFGRAGETQYF. CDR3 DNA sequence: TGCGCCAGCAGCCGATTCGGTAGGGCCGGGGAGACCCAGTACTTC. The gene calls are TRBV5-1 and TRBJ2-5; D unresolved. This CDR3 region has 15 residues. Trimming took 4 bases from V and 5 from J, leaving 18 bases between them. CDR1 is SGHRS, CDR2 YFSETQ, per germline.

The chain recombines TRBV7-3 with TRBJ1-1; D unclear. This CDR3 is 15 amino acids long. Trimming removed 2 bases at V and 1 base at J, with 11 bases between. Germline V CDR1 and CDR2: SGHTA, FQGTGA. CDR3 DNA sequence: TGTGCCAGCAGCTTATCCGGGGTCTCGAACACTGAAGCTTTCTTT. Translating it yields CASSLSGVSNTEAFF.

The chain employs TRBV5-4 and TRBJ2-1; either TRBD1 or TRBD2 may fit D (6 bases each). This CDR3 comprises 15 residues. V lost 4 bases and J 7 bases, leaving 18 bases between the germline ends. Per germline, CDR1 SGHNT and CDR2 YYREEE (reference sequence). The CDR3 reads CASSLTWGAGNEQFF. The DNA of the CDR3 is TGTGCCAGCAGCCTAACCTGGGGGGCCGGAAATGAGCAGTTCTTC.